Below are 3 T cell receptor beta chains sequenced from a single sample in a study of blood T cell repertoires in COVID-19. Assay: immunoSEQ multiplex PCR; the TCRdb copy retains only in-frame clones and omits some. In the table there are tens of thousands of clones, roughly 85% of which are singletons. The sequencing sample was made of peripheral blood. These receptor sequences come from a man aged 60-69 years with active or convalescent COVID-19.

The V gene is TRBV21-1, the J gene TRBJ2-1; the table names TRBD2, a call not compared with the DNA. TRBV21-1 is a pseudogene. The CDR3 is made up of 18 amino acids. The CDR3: CASSEPGGSTSGNNEQFF. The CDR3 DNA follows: TGTGCCAGCAGCGAACCGGGGGGGTCGACTAGCGGAAACAATGAGCAGTTCTTC.

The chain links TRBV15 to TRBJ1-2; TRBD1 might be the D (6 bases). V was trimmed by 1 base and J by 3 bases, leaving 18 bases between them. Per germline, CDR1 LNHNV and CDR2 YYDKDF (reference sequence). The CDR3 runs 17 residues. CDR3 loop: CATSRALTTGPYYGYTF. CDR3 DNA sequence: TGTGCCACCAGCAGAGCGTTGACTACAGGGCCCTACTATGGCTACACCTTC.

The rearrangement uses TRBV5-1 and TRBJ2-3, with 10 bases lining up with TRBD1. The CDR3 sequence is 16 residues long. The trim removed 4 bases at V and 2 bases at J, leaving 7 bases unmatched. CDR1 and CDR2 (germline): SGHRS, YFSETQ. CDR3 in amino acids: CASSPGTGEFTDTQYF. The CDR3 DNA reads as TGCGCCAGCAGCCCTGGGACAGGGGAGTTCACAGATACGCAGTATTTT.